This T cell receptor beta chain appears in the sequencing data of a study of metastatic and nonmetastatic thyroid tumors. On the study more broadly: Repertoires were compared across blood and tumor or nodule tissue from malignant and benign thyroid patients.

The study's findings and limits: Significantly greater TCR beta diversity was reportedly found in malignant thyroid tumors than in benign nodules (in blood and tumor).

This clone appeared a few times. Its target is unknown. Every patient underwent thyroid surgery untreated. In the original analysis: Using the CDR3 differences seen across clinicopathological groups, the authors built a distant-metastasis classifier for papillary thyroid cancer, which was meant to discriminate distant-metastatic patients. TCRdb redid the clone calls on the PCR reads using MiXCR. The authors' filters were not applied to this entry. This sample has about 13,000 clones; around 25% occur once, and the top ten carry about 12%. The trim removed 3 bases at V and 3 bases at J, leaving 5 bases unmatched. CDR3 length: 15 residues. Germline lookup yields CDR1 SGDLS and CDR2 YYNGEE.

The source material was adjacent normal tissue. The TCR was taken from a female donor with papillary thyroid cancer or a benign thyroid nodule (not recorded which). Some clones in this sample may be carry-over from other donors' samples. The J gene is TRBJ2-7, the V gene TRBV9; 11 bases fit TRBD2. The CDR3 DNA sequence: TGTGCCAGCAGCGGAAGCACTAGCGGGAGCTACGAGCAGTACTTC. Its translation is CASSGSTSGSYEQYF.